A single sample gave rise to the 14 T cell receptor beta chains below, sequenced in a study of blood T cell repertoires in COVID-19. The repertoire was sequenced with immunoSEQ multiplex PCR; TCRdb's copy has only in-frame clones and lacks some. The repertoire includes some 15,000 clones, over 70% of them detected once, and roughly 13% sits in the top ten. The sequenced material came from peripheral blood. Source of these receptors: a man aged 55 to 70 with acute or convalescent COVID-19.

This rearrangement joins TRBV11-2 to TRBJ2-2; the match to TRBD1 covers 7 bases. With V trimmed by 0 bases and J by 7 bases, 17 bases remained unmatched. CDR3 length: 19 residues. The germline gives CDR1 SGHAT, CDR2 FQNNGV. DNA of the CDR3: TGTGCCAGCAGCTTAGATAAACCGGACCGGACAGGTCTTTACGGGGAGCTGTTTTTT. It yields the protein CASSLDKPDRTGLYGELFF. Combining the CDR3 with reference TRBV11-2 and TRBJ2-2 gives the whole variable domain EAGVAQSPRYKIIEKRQSVAFWCNPISGHATLYWYQQILGQGPKLLIQFQNNGVVDDSQLPKDRFSAERLKGVDSTLKIQPAKLEDSAVYLCASSLDKPDRTGLYGELFFGEGSRLTVL.

The rearrangement joins TRBV2 to TRBJ2-2, with D hard to call. The CDR3 sequence is 13 residues long. Per the germline V gene, CDR1 is SNHLY and CDR2 is FYNNEI. V dropped 4 bases and J dropped 6 bases, with 9 bases sitting between them. The CDR3 sequence: CASSVEFAGELFF. The CDR3 DNA is TGTGCCAGCAGTGTTGAGTTCGCCGGGGAGCTGTTTTTT.

The chain recombines TRBV14 with TRBJ1-6, with D possibly TRBD1 on 6 matching bases. The CDR3 length is 15 residues. V was pared by 5 bases and J by 6 bases, with 14 bases between. Germline V gene sequence: CDR1 SGHDN, CDR2 FVKESK. The CDR3 protein is CASSFDRGGNSPLHF. The CDR3 region has the DNA TGTGCCAGCAGCTTTGACAGAGGGGGTAATTCACCCCTCCACTTT.

The chain links TRBV7-9 to TRBJ1-3; TRBD1 agrees at 8 bases. This CDR3 comprises 17 residues. Germline V gene sequence: CDR1 SEHNR, CDR2 FQNEAQ (reference sequence). Trimming cost V 4 bases and J 0 bases; bases outside gene matches: 8. CDR3 loop: CASSYLSTGGSGNTIYF. The CDR3 DNA sequence: TGTGCCAGCAGCTACCTCTCCACAGGGGGCTCTGGAAACACCATATATTTT. The variable domain in full, with the rest retrieved from reference TRBV7-9 and TRBJ1-3, is DTGVSQNPRHKITKRGQNVTFRCDPISEHNRLYWYRQTLGQGPEFLTYFQNEAQLEKSRLLSDRFSAERPKGSFSTLEIQRTEQGDSAMYLCASSYLSTGGSGNTIYFGEGSWLTVV.

J is TRBJ2-1 and V is TRBV7-8; possible D gene TRBD1, 5 bases. Germline loops: CDR1 SGHVS, CDR2 FQNEAQ. CDR3 length: 16 amino acids. The V gene lost 4 bases and the J gene lost 10 bases, with 23 bases spanning the gap. In DNA, the CDR3 is TGTGCCAGCAGCTCAACTGTTCAGGGATGGGTTTCCGAGCAGTTCTTC. Translation: CASSSTVQGWVSEQFF.

This clone occurred a few times. The rearrangement joins TRBV4-1 to TRBJ2-2; 7 positions agree with TRBD1. The CDR3 has 16 amino acids. V gave up 4 bases and J gave up 6 bases; unmatched junction bases: 11. CDR1 and CDR2 (germline): MGHRA, YSYEKL. The CDR3 sequence: CASSPRTGLLPGELFF. DNA of the CDR3: TGCGCCAGCAGCCCAAGGACAGGCCTGCTTCCCGGGGAGCTGTTTTTT.

This clone turned up a few times. The chain uses TRBV7-6 and TRBJ2-1, with D perhaps TRBD2 (5 bases). The V and J ends lost 1 base and 4 bases respectively, with 11 bases between them. The CDR3 totals 15 residues. CDR1 and CDR2 (germline): SGHVS, FNYEAQ. CDR3 residues: CASSLGPSHYNEQFF. CDR3 coding DNA: TGTGCCAGCAGCTTAGGTCCTAGCCATTACAATGAGCAGTTCTTC.

The chain links TRBV15 to TRBJ2-7, with TRBD1 matching over 10 bases. The ends lost 0 bases at V and 12 bases at J; junction bases unmatched: 14. Germline V gene data show CDR1 as LNHNV and CDR2 as YYDKDF (reference sequence). This CDR3 has 16 amino acids. The CDR3: CATSRESVGQGFSVYF. The CDR3 region has the DNA TGTGCCACCAGCAGAGAGTCGGTGGGACAGGGGTTCTCTGTGTACTTC. Variable domain in full (rest from reference TRBV15 and TRBJ2-7): DAMVIQNPRYQVTQFGKPVTLSCSQTLNHNVMYWYQQKSSQAPKLLFHYYDKDFNNEADTPDNFQSRRPNTSFCFLDIRSPGLGDTAMYLCATSRESVGQGFSVYFGPGTRLTVT.

V and J are TRBV5-1 and TRBJ1-4, with 7 bases that match TRBD1. This CDR3 has 14 amino acids. Unmatched junction bases numbered 7, after V lost 3 bases and J lost 8 bases. Germline V gene lookup returns CDR1 SGHRS and CDR2 YFSETQ. The DNA for the CDR3 is TGCGCCAGCAGCTCAACAGGGGCAGAGGAAAAACTGTTTTTT. It codes for CASSSTGAEEKLFF.

The V call is TRBV15, the J call TRBJ1-2, with 7 bases fitting TRBD1. The J segment lost 5 bases and the V segment lost 3 bases, leaving 6 bases of the junction unmatched. CDR1 is LNHNV, CDR2 YYDKDF, per germline (reference sequence). This CDR3 is 14 amino acids long. The CDR3 nucleotides are TGTGCCACCAGCAGGGAGGGACAGCGTTATGGCTACACCTTC. Protein product: CATSREGQRYGYTF.

The rearrangement links TRBV19 to TRBJ1-6, with 10 nucleotides matching TRBD1. The CDR3 length is 13 residues. The V gene end was trimmed by 5 bases and the J gene end by 9 bases; junction bases not matched to a gene: 1. Germline V lookup: CDR1 LNHDA, CDR2 SQIVND (reference sequence). Written as DNA, the CDR3 is TGTGCCAGTAGTGGACAGGGGGGTTCACCCCTCCACTTT. Translating gives CASSGQGGSPLHF.

By sample fraction, this clone is medium-sized (0.01 to 0.1%). The chain employs TRBV5-1 and TRBJ2-3; weak D call: TRBD2 (7 bases). V lost 9 bases, J lost 6 bases, and 23 bases lay in between. CDR3 length: 15 residues. In germline, CDR1 is SGHRS, CDR2 YFSETQ. CDR3 amino acids: CATTPWGGAEDTQYF. The CDR3 DNA follows: TGCGCCACGACCCCGTGGGGGGGGGCCGAGGATACGCAGTATTTT. Filled out from reference TRBV5-1 and TRBJ2-3, the complete variable domain reads KAGVTQTPRYLIKTRGQQVTLSCSPISGHRSVSWYQQTPGQGLQFLFEYFSETQRNKGNFPGRFSGRQFSNSRSEMNVSTLELGDSALYLCATTPWGGAEDTQYFGPGTRLTVL.

V is TRBV18 and J is TRBJ1-5; the match to TRBD1 covers 8 bases. J lost 4 bases, V lost 4 bases, and 6 bases had no gene match. Germline CDR1 reads KGHSH; CDR2 reads LQKENI. This CDR3 has 15 amino acids. The CDR3 nucleotides read TGTGCCAGCTCACTCGGGACAGGTCAGAATCAGCCCCAGCATTTT. This translates into CASSLGTGQNQPQHF. Using reference TRBV18 and TRBJ1-5 for the parts outside the CDR3, the full variable domain is NAGVMQNPRHLVRRRGQEARLRCSPMKGHSHVYWYRQLPEEGLKFMVYLQKENIIDESGMPKERFSAEFPKEGPSILRIQQVVRGDSAAYFCASSLGTGQNQPQHFGDGTRLSIL.

This rearrangement joins TRBV2 to TRBJ1-2; the D gene is possibly TRBD1 (5 bases). Germline V gives CDR1 SNHLY, CDR2 FYNNEI. Trimming removed 6 bases from V and 4 bases from J, with 9 bases in between. The CDR3 loop spans 12 amino acids. The CDR3 is CASSSQGYGYTF. In DNA form, the CDR3 reads TGTGCCAGCAGCAGCCAGGGCTATGGCTACACCTTC.